This record concerns one TCR beta chain sequence. No antigen is known for it. Assay used: immunoSEQ multiplex PCR; TCRdb lists only in-frame clones, some missing. Of some 80,000 clones in the sample, approximately 89% were seen once. Germline CDR1 is SGDLS and CDR2 is YYNGEE. V lost 3 bases and J 1 base, leaving 8 bases between the germline ends. This CDR3 is built from 14 residues. This sample's time point: week 23, last vaccination. Alongside topical imiquimod, each dose of vaccine comprised 300 ug of mutant IDH1 20-mer peptide. This specimen belongs to a study of a mutant IDH1 vaccine in newly diagnosed glioma. About the research overall: Before enrollment, the patients had been treated with radiotherapy alone, temozolomide alone, or both together. Most of them had received both.

J is TRBJ2-1 and V is TRBV9, with D possibly TRBD1 on 6 matching bases. The TCR comes from a woman between 45 and 60 years old with glioma. The specimen was PBMCs, collected from a glioma patient whose treatment included an IDH1 peptide vaccine. DNA for the CDR3: TGTGCCAGCAGCGAGGACAGTTCCTACAATGAGCAGTTCTTC. Translation: CASSEDSSYNEQFF.